Presented here are 32 T cell receptor beta chains from one specimen sequenced in a study of CD8+ T cells in alopecia areata. Extraction and reverse transcription of RNA yielded cDNA as the sequencing template. Some clones are missing from TCRdb's copy, which holds only in-frame ones; the method was immunoSEQ multiplex PCR. The sample shows over 150,000 clones, around 60% of them seen only once. Stated treatment: oral pan-JAK inhibitor, 5-10 mg twice daily. The sequencing here drew on CD4+ T cells sorted from blood, taken at week 24, from a patient treated with tofacitinib. These receptors were taken from a human donor with alopecia areata.

The gene calls are TRBV5-6 and TRBJ1-2; D is undetermined. V lost 4 bases and J lost 5, with 12 bases in between. This CDR3 has 13 amino acids. The V gene's germline CDR1 is SGHDT and CDR2 YYEEEE. The DNA of the CDR3 is TGTGCCAGCAGCGAATCGATTCGGTATGGCTACACCTTC. Translating it yields CASSESIRYGYTF.

The chain combines TRBV4-1 with TRBJ2-7, with D possibly TRBD1 on 6 matching bases. With 10 bases removed from V and 2 bases from J, the gap between germline ends came to 15 bases. Germline V gene lookup returns CDR1 MGHRA and CDR2 YSYEKL. CDR3 length equals 13 residues. Here the CDR3 reads CATSAGQTYEQYF. The CDR3 DNA is TGCGCCACCTCGGCCGGACAGACCTACGAGCAGTACTTC.

The chain uses TRBV7-9 and TRBJ2-7, with 7 bases identical to TRBD1. This CDR3 spans 15 amino acids. Germline-derived CDR1 and CDR2 are SEHNR and FQNEAQ (reference sequence). J lost 2 bases, V lost 1 base, and 5 bases had no gene match. CDR3 bases: TGTGCCAGCAGCTTAGACAGGGGAGCCACCTACGAGCAGTACTTC. As protein: CASSLDRGATYEQYF. The complete variable domain, with remaining parts taken from reference TRBV7-9 and TRBJ2-7, reads DTGVSQNPRHKITKRGQNVTFRCDPISEHNRLYWYRQTLGQGPEFLTYFQNEAQLEKSRLLSDRFSAERPKGSFSTLEIQRTEQGDSAMYLCASSLDRGATYEQYFGPGTRLTVT.

The chain recombines TRBV29-1 with TRBJ2-3; D possibly uses TRBD1 or TRBD2 (5 bases each). Germline V gene data show CDR1 as SQVTM and CDR2 as ANQGSEA. The V gene lost 3 bases and the J gene lost 8 bases, with 6 bases spanning the gap. The CDR3 spans 10 residues. The CDR3 region is CSVEGVTQYF. The CDR3 DNA reads as TGCAGCGTTGAGGGGGTTACGCAGTATTTT.

The chain couples TRBV4-1 to TRBJ2-2, with 7 bases fitting TRBD2. The germline V gene encodes CDR1 MGHRA and CDR2 YSYEKL. Unmatched junction bases numbered 5, after V lost 3 bases and J lost 7 bases. The CDR3 has 14 amino acids. CDR3 amino acids: CASSHAGVGGELFF. CDR3 nucleotide sequence: TGCGCCAGCAGCCACGCGGGGGTTGGCGGGGAGCTGTTTTTT.

This chain links TRBV30 with TRBJ2-3; D gene uncertain. Deletions cut 4 bases from V and 3 bases from J, with 8 bases between. The CDR3 consists of 12 residues. CDR1 GTSNPN and CDR2 SVGIG come from the germline V gene (reference sequence). The CDR3 loop reads CAWIDLTDTQYF. The CDR3 region has the DNA TGTGCCTGGATAGATTTAACAGATACGCAGTATTTT.

The chain uses TRBV4-1 and TRBJ2-2; tentatively, D is TRBD1 (5 bases). This CDR3 spans 16 amino acids. Germline loops: CDR1 MGHRA, CDR2 YSYEKL. V lost 4 bases and J lost 4, with 16 bases in between. For the CDR3, the DNA is TGCGCCAGCAGCCGTTCCCAGGGTCGCGGCACCGGGGAGCTGTTTTTT. Its translation: CASSRSQGRGTGELFF.

This clone was seen a few times. This chain links TRBV11-2 with TRBJ2-7, with 8 bases fitting TRBD1. The CDR3 has 16 residues. Per the germline V gene, CDR1 is SGHAT and CDR2 is FQNNGV. The J segment lost 2 bases and the V segment lost 5 bases, leaving 11 bases of the junction unmatched. The CDR3 DNA reads TGTGCCAGCAGCCTAAGACAGGGGCCATCCACCTACGAGCAGTACTTC. It encodes CASSLRQGPSTYEQYF.

The rearrangement links TRBV18 to TRBJ1-3; D is possibly TRBD1 (5 bases). With 3 bases removed from V and 4 bases from J, the gap between germline ends came to 10 bases. CDR1 is KGHSH, CDR2 LQKENI, per germline. The CDR3 sequence is 14 residues long. CDR3 loop: CASSPTRQGNTIYF. The CDR3 DNA follows: TGTGCCAGCTCACCGACGCGACAGGGAAACACCATATATTTT.

The genes are TRBV7-2 and TRBJ1-6, with 7 bases matching TRBD1. V lost 6 bases and J lost 9; bases outside the gene matches: 14. Germline CDR1 is SGHTA and CDR2 is FQGNSA. The CDR3 length is 16 residues. CDR3 sequence reads: CASSQGGRGSGSPLHF. Here the CDR3 DNA reads TGTGCCAGCAGTCAAGGGGGCAGGGGCTCGGGTTCACCCCTCCACTTT.

This sequence joins TRBV25-1 and TRBJ2-6, with D uncertain. Trimming left V 6 bases short and J 0 bases short, with 3 bases between. The CDR3 covers 13 residues. The germline CDR1 and CDR2 sequences are MGHDK and SYGVNS. The CDR3 sequence: CASRGSGANVLTF. Written as DNA, the CDR3 is TGTGCCAGCAGGGGCTCTGGGGCCAACGTCCTGACTTTC.

The chain joins TRBV5-1 to TRBJ2-5; TRBD1 matches at 7 bases. Germline V gene lookup returns CDR1 SGHRS and CDR2 YFSETQ. Trimming removed 2 bases from V and 1 base from J; junction bases left unmatched: 17. The CDR3 runs to 19 residues. The CDR3 DNA is TGCGCCAGCAGCTTTCTTGCAGGGGGTTCAGCCAACCGCCAAGAGACCCAGTACTTC. Protein: CASSFLAGGSANRQETQYF.

Notes on this clone: No conserved phenylalanine or tryptophan ends this CDR3, so it is likely a read error. The rearrangement links TRBV7-2 to TRBJ1-1; the D gene is possibly TRBD1 (6 bases). Germline CDR1 is SGHTA and CDR2 is FQGNSA. This CDR3 region has 16 residues. Trimming left V 4 bases short and J 4 bases short, with 19 bases between. Here the CDR3 DNA reads TGTGCCAGCAGCTCATTTGGGGGGCTCGGTGGCACTGAAGCTTTCCTT. It translates to CASSSFGGLGGTEAFL.

This clone was picked up a small number of times. The chain employs TRBV7-2 and TRBJ2-3; D not resolved. Trimming shortened V by 1 base and J by 10 bases, and 15 bases separated the two germline ends. The CDR3 sequence is 14 residues long. Germline CDR1 is SGHTA and CDR2 is FQGNSA. CDR3 coding DNA: TGTGCCAGCAGCTTAGGGCTAGACACTTCTCCGCAGTATTTT. Residues: CASSLGLDTSPQYF.

This clone was seen a handful of times. The chain carries TRBV5-8 and TRBJ1-5; tentative D call: TRBD1 (6 bases). The CDR3 consists of 15 residues. Trimming shortened V by 6 bases and J by 5 bases, and 18 bases separated the two germline ends. Germline CDR1 and CDR2: SGHTS and YDEGEE. The CDR3 region is CASTMQGRGDQPQHF. CDR3 bases: TGTGCCAGCACCATGCAGGGGCGAGGGGATCAGCCCCAGCATTTT.

This sequence joins TRBV15 and TRBJ1-2; D is possibly TRBD1 (5 bases). Germline CDR1 and CDR2: LNHNV and YYDKDF (reference sequence). This CDR3 comprises 17 residues. V lost 1 base, J lost 3 bases, and 18 bases lay in between. The CDR3 spells CATSRALGLLGDYGYTF. DNA of the CDR3: TGTGCCACCAGCAGAGCATTGGGACTCCTAGGGGACTATGGCTACACCTTC.

The chain recombines TRBV5-4 with TRBJ2-2; D unclear. CDR1 SGHNT and CDR2 YYREEE come from the germline V gene (reference sequence). The CDR3 consists of 15 residues. The germline V and J ends were trimmed by 4 bases and 1 base, with 11 bases remaining between them. For the CDR3, the DNA is TGTGCCAGCAGCCTAACCCTGGAGAACACCGGGGAGCTGTTTTTT. This codes for CASSLTLENTGELFF.

This sequence joins TRBV6-5 and TRBJ2-7, with a weak D call TRBD1 (6 bases). The CDR3 extends over 14 amino acids. Between the trimmed V and J ends, which lost 6 bases and 2 bases, there was a span of 14 bases. Per the germline V gene, CDR1 is MNHEY and CDR2 is SVGAGI. CDR3 region: CASRALQGPYEQYF. In DNA form, the CDR3 reads TGTGCCAGCAGGGCCTTACAGGGCCCCTACGAGCAGTACTTC.

As concerns this clone: This sample also contains other DNA sequences that code for the same CDR3. The V call is TRBV29-1, the J call TRBJ2-7; no firm D call. CDR1 is SQVTM, CDR2 ANQGSEA, per germline. The CDR3 length is 10 residues. V lost 4 bases, J lost 3 bases, and 4 bases lay in between. As DNA, the CDR3 is TGCAGCGTTGGTGACTACGAGCAGTACTTC. Translated, it gives CSVGDYEQYF.

The rearrangement joins TRBV25-1 to TRBJ2-7; a possible D gene is TRBD1 (6 bases). CDR1 and CDR2 from the germline V gene are MGHDK and SYGVNS. Trimming shortened V by 4 bases and J by 6 bases, and 13 bases separated the two germline ends. This CDR3 region has 13 residues. The chain's CDR3 is CASSVTGSTEQYF. The DNA for the CDR3 is TGTGCCAGCAGTGTAACAGGGTCCACCGAGCAGTACTTC.

In this sample, this clone turned up a few times. One junction end does not reproduce the germline sequence, and a read error may be involved. V gene TRBV7-7 combines with J gene TRBJ2-5, with TRBD1 identical over 8 bases. This CDR3 spans 15 amino acids. Germline V gives CDR1 SSHAT, CDR2 FNYEAQ (reference sequence). CDR3 sequence: CASSVGQGNGETQYF. The CDR3 DNA sequence: TGTGCTAGCAGCGTTGGACAGGGTAATGGAGAGACCCAGTACTTC.

CDR3: CAISPSKPEVGELFF. CDR3 bases: TGTGCCATCAGCCCCTCGAAGCCCGAAGTCGGGGAGCTGTTTTTT. The chain joins TRBV10-3 to TRBJ2-2; D unresolved. V shed 6 bases and J shed 7 bases, with 18 bases lying between them. There are 15 residues in the CDR3. Germline CDR1 ENHRY, CDR2 SYGVKD.

CDR3 in amino acids: CASSLTATGLEAFF. The CDR3 nucleotides read TGCGCCAGCAGCTTGACCGCGACAGGCCTTGAAGCTTTCTTT. This rearrangement joins TRBV5-1 to TRBJ1-1, with D maybe TRBD1 (6 bases). The ends were cut back, 1 base at V and 7 bases at J, with 14 bases in the middle. The CDR3 covers 14 residues. Looked up from germline, CDR1 is SGHRS and CDR2 is YFSETQ. Complete variable domain (other parts from reference TRBV5-1 and TRBJ1-1): KAGVTQTPRYLIKTRGQQVTLSCSPISGHRSVSWYQQTPGQGLQFLFEYFSETQRNKGNFPGRFSGRQFSNSRSEMNVSTLELGDSALYLCASSLTATGLEAFFGQGTRLTVV.

This chain links TRBV2 with TRBJ1-2; TRBD1 agrees at 10 bases. Losses at the gene ends were 1 base for V and 5 bases for J; bases not matched to a gene: 1. The CDR3 is 14 residues long. Looked up from germline, CDR1 is SNHLY and CDR2 is FYNNEI. CDR3 region: CASSEGTGGYGYTF. The CDR3 DNA sequence: TGTGCCAGCAGTGAAGGGACAGGGGGGTATGGCTACACCTTC.

In its sample, this clone was seen a few times. V and J are TRBV7-9 and TRBJ2-3, with TRBD1 identical over 10 bases. This CDR3 is 16 amino acids long. The V gene's germline CDR1 is SEHNR and CDR2 FQNEAQ (reference sequence). V gave up 5 bases and J gave up 4 bases; unmatched junction bases: 9. Written as DNA, the CDR3 is TGTGCCAGCAGCATCCCGACAGGGGGCAGGGCAGATACGCAGTATTTT. Translation: CASSIPTGGRADTQYF. Using reference TRBV7-9 and TRBJ2-3 for the parts outside the CDR3, the full variable domain is DTGVSQNPRHKITKRGQNVTFRCDPISEHNRLYWYRQTLGQGPEFLTYFQNEAQLEKSRLLSDRFSAERPKGSFSTLEIQRTEQGDSAMYLCASSIPTGGRADTQYFGPGTRLTVL.

This chain connects TRBV2 to TRBJ1-2, with TRBD1 matching 8 bases. Germline assignment: CDR1 SNHLY and CDR2 FYNNEI. The CDR3 length is 14 residues. With 6 bases clipped from V and 4 bases from J, the junction kept 7 bases outside the gene matches. The CDR3 region has the DNA TGTGCCAGCAGAGGACTAGGACAGGGCTATGGCTACACCTTC. Residues: CASRGLGQGYGYTF.

This clone was seen a handful of times. This sample also contains other DNA sequences that code for the same CDR3. The chain employs TRBV29-1 and TRBJ1-2; D is undetermined. V was shortened by 5 bases and J by 2 bases, with 9 bases between the two germline ends. CDR1 is SQVTM, CDR2 ANQGSEA, per germline. This CDR3 is 12 amino acids long. The CDR3 protein is CSVRETNYGYTF. The CDR3 nucleotides are TGCAGCGTTAGGGAAACGAACTATGGCTACACCTTC.

This clone was counted between two and nine times. V is TRBV9 and J is TRBJ2-5, with 8 bases that match TRBD2. The CDR3 is 15 residues long. The V gene's germline CDR1 is SGDLS and CDR2 YYNGEE. Unmatched junction bases numbered 5, after V lost 0 bases and J lost 4 bases. Here the CDR3 DNA reads TGTGCCAGCAGCGTAGCGGGGGGGGATTCAGAGACCCAGTACTTC. Its translation: CASSVAGGDSETQYF. The variable domain in full, with the rest retrieved from reference TRBV9 and TRBJ2-5, is DSGVTQTPKHLITATGQRVTLRCSPRSGDLSVYWYQQSLDQGLQFLIQYYNGEERAKGNILERFSAQQFPDLHSELNLSSLELGDSALYFCASSVAGGDSETQYFGPGTRLLVL.

The chain recombines TRBV13 with TRBJ2-1; 13 bases fit TRBD2. Germline V gives CDR1 PRHDT, CDR2 FYEKMQ (reference sequence). The trim removed 2 bases at V and 7 bases at J, leaving 8 bases unmatched. This CDR3 has 17 residues. In DNA form, the CDR3 reads TGTGCCAGCAGCTTATTTGGGACTAGCGGGGTCCGTAATGAGCAGTTCTTC. Translating gives CASSLFGTSGVRNEQFF.

This clone came up once. J is TRBJ2-3 and V is TRBV9; unclear D gene. Germline V gene sequence: CDR1 SGDLS, CDR2 YYNGEE. The germline V and J ends were trimmed by 6 bases and 6 bases, with 17 bases remaining between them. The CDR3 loop spans 14 amino acids. The CDR3, as DNA: TGTGCCAGCACCCAGCAACATCCGAGGGATACGCAGTATTTT. Translated, it gives CASTQQHPRDTQYF.

This clone was seen once. This rearrangement joins TRBV30 to TRBJ1-4; D gene uncertain. This CDR3 has 14 residues. Trimming removed 2 bases from V and 5 bases from J, with 12 bases in between. Germline CDR1 is GTSNPN and CDR2 is SVGIG (reference sequence). The CDR3 loop reads CAWSYRPNNEKLFF. The CDR3 DNA follows: TGTGCCTGGAGTTATCGCCCGAACAATGAAAAACTGTTTTTT.

This chain links TRBV4-2 with TRBJ2-5; TRBD1 is a possible D gene (6 bases). The CDR3 has 13 residues. The V and J ends lost 0 bases and 11 bases respectively, with 13 bases between them. Germline loops: CDR1 LGHNA, CDR2 YNFKEQ. The CDR3 region has the DNA TGTGCCAGCAGCCAAGATGCACAGGGAAGGCAGTACTTC. This encodes CASSQDAQGRQYF.